This T cell receptor (beta chain) originates from a study of beta chain features in type 1 diabetes. Study-level information: Patients and healthy donors were similar in age, gender and cell yields. Taken together, all samples contributed approximately 110 million examined sorted cells. General study results and limits: Shorter templates might be favored by PCR, equally in patients and controls.

Reverse transcribing all isolated RNA meant expressed TCRB transcripts were sequenced. Using immunoSEQ multiplex PCR, the repertoire was profiled, and TCRdb retains in-frame clones only, with some absent. This table holds almost 350,000 clones, around 19% found once. Turning to this clone: What it recognizes is unknown.

The sequenced sample was naive CD4+ T cells from blood. The clonotype was recovered from a woman aged 18 to 35 in good health.

As DNA, the CDR3 is TGCACCAGCAGCTCGGGGGGGCTCGACCGTACCCACGAGCAGTACTTC. The encoded protein is CTSSSGGLDRTHEQYF. This chain uses TRBV1 with TRBJ2-7; the table gives TRBD2 as D, unverified against the DNA. TRBV1 represents a pseudogene. The CDR3 has 16 residues.